A single sample gave rise to the 29 T cell receptor beta chains below, sequenced in a study of low-dose radiotherapy and immunotherapy resistance in tumors (dated by TCRdb to between 2021 and 2024). Sequencing used an Illumina HiSeq 2500. To make first-strand cDNA, Superscript III was used along with a set of TRAV- and TRBV-specific primers so that both the TCRalpha and TCRbeta chains were covered. TCRs were amplified for about 20 PCR cycles with Phusion, using a constant-region primer paired with the adapter attached to the V primers. In TCRdb, the public reads were trimmed at Q25 with fastp and aligned with MiXCR, with productive beta chains retained. Each CDR3 protein gets just one entry, which takes the most common genes and DNA from the rows behind it. The sample contains tens of thousands of distinct CDR3 sequences, 30% to 35% of them found a single time. Roughly 4% of the sample is held by the ten biggest clonotypes.

The sample's time point label, decoded: before trial treatment. The starting material was PBMCs, obtained before treatment. All receptors come from a male donor with gallbladder cancer.

V gene TRBV5-1 combines with J gene TRBJ1-2; D unresolved. The ends were cut back, 0 bases at V and 4 bases at J, with 10 bases in the middle. The CDR3 is made up of 14 amino acids. Germline CDR1 reads SGHRS; CDR2 reads YFSETQ. In DNA, the CDR3 is TGCGCCAGCAGCTTGGGGCAGCTACCCTATGGCTACACCTTC. This codes for CASSLGQLPYGYTF.

There are many counts of this clonotype. The V call is TRBV19, the J call TRBJ2-5; possible D gene TRBD1, 5 bases. CDR3 length: 13 residues. CDR1 and CDR2 from the germline V gene are LNHDA and SQIVND (reference sequence). The germline V and J ends were trimmed by 3 bases and 5 bases, with 10 bases remaining between them. The CDR3 sequence is CASSIVRAETQYF. The CDR3 DNA reads as TGTGCCAGTAGTATTGTCAGGGCGGAGACCCAGTACTTC.

The chain couples TRBV18 to TRBJ2-7, with D possibly being TRBD2 (6 bases). The CDR3 loop spans 17 amino acids. The germline V gene encodes CDR1 KGHSH and CDR2 LQKENI. V was pared by 3 bases and J by 4 bases, with 22 bases between. The chain's CDR3 is CASSPHGGAGETYEQYF. The DNA for the CDR3 is TGTGCCAGCTCACCTCACGGGGGAGCGGGCGAAACTTACGAGCAGTACTTC.

This clonotype occurred once. This chain joins TRBV2 and TRBJ2-1, with D possibly being TRBD2 (6 bases). The CDR3 consists of 13 residues. V was trimmed by 4 bases and J by 6 bases, leaving 10 bases between them. In germline, CDR1 is SNHLY, CDR2 FYNNEI. The CDR3 spells CASSGPGGNEQFF. The CDR3 DNA follows: TGTGCCAGCAGTGGCCCCGGGGGCAATGAGCAGTTCTTC.

The rearrangement joins TRBV7-9 to TRBJ1-1; D not certain. The CDR3 loop spans 15 amino acids. Trimming took off 2 bases at V and 4 bases at J, with 14 bases between the two ends. The germline CDR1 and CDR2 sequences are SEHNR and FQNEAQ (reference sequence). The CDR3 DNA reads TGTGCCAGCAGCTTAAGCACTTCTGGCTTCACTGAAGCTTTCTTT. Translation gives CASSLSTSGFTEAFF.

This clonotype showed up many times. The chain uses TRBV24-1 and TRBJ1-5; D unclear. Per germline, CDR1 KGHDR and CDR2 SFDVKD. The V gene lost 4 bases and the J gene lost 1 base, with 7 bases spanning the gap. The CDR3 loop spans 14 amino acids. In DNA, the CDR3 is TGTGCCACCAGTGACCCTGGAAGCAATCAGCCCCAGCATTTT. Protein: CATSDPGSNQPQHF.

This clonotype was counted ten times or more. This sequence joins TRBV20-1 and TRBJ1-2; no firm D call. This CDR3 has 13 amino acids. V lost 3 bases and J lost 4, with 12 bases in between. Germline V CDR1 and CDR2: DFQATT, SNEGSKA (reference sequence). DNA for the CDR3: TGCAGTGCTAGGTCGGGGAGCGCCTATGGCTACACCTTC. Amino acids: CSARSGSAYGYTF.

This clonotype appeared many times. This chain uses TRBV4-2 with TRBJ2-5, with 13 bases lining up with TRBD2. Per the germline V gene, CDR1 is LGHNA and CDR2 is YNFKEQ. The CDR3 runs 16 residues. V dropped 0 bases and J dropped 2; count of bases not matched to a gene: 0. The CDR3 nucleotides read TGTGCCAGCAGCCAAGAGGGACTAGCGGGGCAAGAGACCCAGTACTTC. Translation gives CASSQEGLAGQETQYF.

This chain connects TRBV28 to TRBJ1-1; D is uncertain. The V and J ends lost 5 bases and 1 base respectively, with 14 bases between them. Germline assignment: CDR1 MDHEN and CDR2 SYDVKM. The CDR3 totals 15 residues. This CDR3 is CASSVFTQKNTEAFF. DNA for the CDR3: TGTGCCAGCAGTGTCTTCACTCAGAAGAACACTGAAGCTTTCTTT.

This clonotype is medium-sized within its sample. The chain links TRBV28 to TRBJ1-3; D might be TRBD1 (6 bases). V lost 6 bases to trimming and J lost 2 bases, with 8 bases between them. There are 13 residues in the CDR3. The germline gives CDR1 MDHEN, CDR2 SYDVKM. CDR3 residues: CASRDSTGNTIYF. DNA for the CDR3: TGTGCCAGCAGGGACAGTACTGGAAACACCATATATTTT.

The rearrangement uses TRBV2 and TRBJ2-2, with 11 bases that match TRBD1. The CDR3 is made up of 15 amino acids. The V gene end was trimmed by 6 bases and the J gene end by 5 bases; junction bases not matched to a gene: 5. Germline values: CDR1 SNHLY, CDR2 FYNNEI. The CDR3 loop reads CASRPGTGGTGELFF. CDR3 sequence (DNA): TGTGCCAGCAGACCCGGGACAGGGGGGACCGGGGAGCTGTTTTTT.

This clonotype was observed many times. The rearrangement joins TRBV28 to TRBJ2-7; D unclear. This CDR3 has 11 amino acids. V dropped 6 bases and J dropped 3 bases, with 6 bases sitting between them. Germline V gene data show CDR1 as MDHEN and CDR2 as SYDVKM. CDR3 amino acids: CASSPNYEQYF. CDR3 DNA: TGTGCCAGCAGCCCTAACTACGAGCAGTACTTC.

This clonotype was seen a handful of times. With a far larger clone one base away, a read error is the likely cause. The gene calls are TRBV13 and TRBJ2-7; unclear D gene. The CDR3 sequence is 14 residues long. CDR1 and CDR2 from the germline V gene are PRHDT and FYEKMQ (reference sequence). The CDR3 sequence: CVSPRLESSYEQYF. Written as DNA, the CDR3 is TGTGTCAGCCCCCGTCTGGAGAGCTCCTACGAGCAGTACTTC. Full variable domain (outside the CDR3, taken from reference TRBV13 and TRBJ2-7): AAGVIQSPRHLIKEKRETATLKCYPIPRHDTVYWYQQGPGQDPQFLISFYEKMQSDKGSIPDRFSAQQFSDYHSELNMSSLELGDSALYFCVSPRLESSYEQYFGPGTRLTVT.

This clonotype was observed a few times. V is TRBV15 and J is TRBJ1-1; the D is unclear. The CDR3 extends over 15 amino acids. Between the trimmed V and J ends, which lost 0 bases and 0 bases, there was a span of 8 bases. CDR1 is LNHNV and CDR2 is YYDKDF in the germline V gene (reference sequence). For the CDR3, the DNA is TGTGCCACCAGCAGAGAGAAGGGAGTGAACACTGAAGCTTTCTTT. Its protein product is CATSREKGVNTEAFF.

This clonotype was picked up many times. J is TRBJ1-2 and V is TRBV4-1, with D unclear. Germline assignment: CDR1 MGHRA and CDR2 YSYEKL. The ends were cut back, 3 bases at V and 1 base at J, with 12 bases in the middle. CDR3 length: 15 residues. CDR3 bases: TGCGCCAGCAGCCAGAAGGGCCGGGATAACTATGGCTACACCTTC. Protein sequence: CASSQKGRDNYGYTF.

This clonotype counts as medium-sized. This chain connects TRBV6-6 to TRBJ2-1; 10 positions agree with TRBD2. Germline CDR1 is MNHNY and CDR2 is SVGAGI (reference sequence). The CDR3 covers 14 residues. Trimming removed 10 bases from V and 13 bases from J; junction bases left unmatched: 16. The CDR3 DNA reads TGTGCCACCCTGGCAGGGACTAGCGATAATTCCCAGTTCTTC. Protein: CATLAGTSDNSQFF.

In this sample, this clonotype turned up many times. V is TRBV7-9 and J is TRBJ2-7; no firm D call. The CDR3 has 14 residues. The V gene's germline CDR1 is SEHNR and CDR2 FQNEAQ (reference sequence). V lost 5 bases and J lost 1, with 12 bases in between. The DNA of the CDR3 is TGTGCCAGCAGCCCAGTGGCAAAGTCCTACGAGCAGTACTTC. It encodes CASSPVAKSYEQYF.

The sample holds a few counts of this clonotype. The J gene is TRBJ2-1, the V gene TRBV7-2; TRBD2 might be the D (6 bases). Deletions cut 5 bases from V and 6 bases from J, with 14 bases between. This CDR3 is built from 14 residues. In germline, CDR1 is SGHTA, CDR2 FQGNSA. The CDR3 bases are TGTGCCAGCAGCCCCTGGGGACTTCGCAATGAGCAGTTCTTC. This translates into CASSPWGLRNEQFF.

Note on this clonotype: With only one base between it and a far larger clone, this is likely a read error. The genes are TRBV5-1 and TRBJ2-7; TRBD1 is a possible D gene (6 bases). Germline CDR1 and CDR2: SGHRS and YFSETQ. This CDR3 is 15 amino acids long. The V end lost 2 bases, the J end lost 7 bases, and 19 bases lay between the germline ends. CDR3 sequence: CASSFSGQSYNEQYF. The CDR3 region has the DNA TGCGCCAGCAGCTTCTCCGGACAGTCCTACAATGAGCAGTACTTC.

The sample holds many counts of this clonotype. CDR3 sequence reads: CASSERQGALNEQFF. In nucleotides, the CDR3 is TGTGCCAGCAGTGAGAGGCAGGGGGCCCTCAATGAGCAGTTCTTC. The rearrangement links TRBV6-1 to TRBJ2-1; 8 positions agree with TRBD1. CDR3 length equals 15 residues. Germline CDR1 is MNHNS and CDR2 is SASEGT. V dropped 3 bases and J dropped 6; count of bases not matched to a gene: 7.

There are many counts of this clonotype. The chain is built from TRBV7-2 and TRBJ2-7; the D gene is possibly TRBD2 (6 bases). Trimming left V 5 bases short and J 4 bases short, with 15 bases between. CDR1 SGHTA and CDR2 FQGNSA come from the germline V gene. The CDR3 spans 14 residues. This CDR3 reads CASSLSGPEYEQYF. The CDR3 DNA reads TGTGCCAGCAGCCTTAGCGGTCCAGAGTACGAGCAGTACTTC.

This clonotype was seen at least ten times. The chain has TRBV10-3 and TRBJ1-3; D is ambiguous. CDR1 is ENHRY, CDR2 SYGVKD, per germline. The CDR3 has 15 residues. V lost 11 bases to trimming and J lost 0 bases, with 17 bases between them. The CDR3: CAVRRPTYSGNTIYF. CDR3 sequence (DNA): TGTGCCGTCCGGCGGCCTACTTACTCTGGAAACACCATATATTTT.

This clonotype was seen at least ten times. The chain joins TRBV7-9 to TRBJ2-2, with TRBD2 identical over 11 bases. CDR3 length equals 16 residues. The V gene's germline CDR1 is SEHNR and CDR2 FQNEAQ (reference sequence). V lost 2 bases, J lost 7 bases, and 6 bases stayed unmatched. CDR3 region: CASSLSPTSGIGELFF. The CDR3 DNA reads as TGTGCCAGCAGCTTATCGCCGACTAGCGGGATCGGGGAGCTGTTTTTT.

V and J are TRBV20-1 and TRBJ1-5; D perhaps matches TRBD1 (5 bases). Germline V CDR1 and CDR2: DFQATT, SNEGSKA (reference sequence). The V end was cut by 2 bases, the J end by 1 base, with 15 bases between. CDR3 size: 16 residues. The CDR3 DNA is TGCAGTGCTAGACCCGAAGCAGGGACGAGCAATCAGCCCCAGCATTTT. It specifies CSARPEAGTSNQPQHF.

V and J are TRBV24-1 and TRBJ2-5, with D possibly called TRBD1 or TRBD2 (6 bases each). The CDR3 has 15 residues. Deletions cut 6 bases from V and 4 bases from J, with 17 bases between. CDR1 and CDR2 (germline): KGHDR, SFDVKD. The CDR3 DNA sequence: TGTGCCACCAGTCCGTCGACCGGGGGCGGAGAGACCCAGTACTTC. Translation gives CATSPSTGGGETQYF.

Notes on this clonotype: This may be a read error, as it is one base from a much larger clone. J is TRBJ1-2 and V is TRBV7-6; D is ambiguous. Trimming removed 1 base at V and 0 bases at J, with 12 bases between. CDR3 size: 16 residues. Germline-derived CDR1 and CDR2 are SGHVS and FNYEAQ. The CDR3 DNA reads TGTGCCAGCAGCTTAGTTGGAGTCGAGGCTAACTATGGCTACACCTTC. This translates into CASSLVGVEANYGYTF.

The table lists this clonotype with many counts. The chain carries TRBV3-1 and TRBJ2-1; TRBD2 aligns across 10 bases. This CDR3 comprises 17 residues. V shed 0 bases, J shed 7 bases, and the junction held 9 bases outside the gene matches. Per the germline V gene, CDR1 is LGHDT and CDR2 is YNNKEL (reference sequence). The CDR3 region is CASSQETSGPKWNEQFF. CDR3 DNA: TGTGCCAGCAGCCAAGAGACTAGCGGGCCTAAGTGGAATGAGCAGTTCTTC.

Ten or more counts support this clonotype. The chain uses TRBV10-1 and TRBJ1-1; D not certain. Germline CDR1 reads WNHNN; CDR2 reads SYGVQD (reference sequence). This CDR3 region has 14 residues. Trimming removed 4 bases from V and 0 bases from J, with 9 bases in between. CDR3 in amino acids: CASSGHYMNTEAFF. DNA for the CDR3: TGCGCCAGCAGTGGTCATTACATGAACACTGAAGCTTTCTTT.

The J gene is TRBJ2-7, the V gene TRBV12-2; TRBD1 is taken as the D call from the table, unchecked against the DNA. TRBV12-2 is marked as a pseudogene. This CDR3 is built from 13 residues. Here the CDR3 DNA reads TGTGCCAGCGCGGACAGGGTCCACAATGAGCAGTACTTC. It codes for CASADRVHNEQYF.